These 8 T cell receptor beta chains share one sample of origin, sequenced in a study of blood T cells in healthy people across ages. A second PCR, run for roughly 7 to 12 cycles, used a sample-barcoded 5' primer plus a J-beta primer mix. TCRdb re-derived calls from the 5' RACE reads in MiXCR, one entry per CDR3 protein. This sample has roughly 570,000 distinct CDR3 sequences; approximately 30% occur once, and the top ten carry approximately 17%. Sequences were obtained from blood. The receptor source for this set is a woman in her 70s in good health.

This clonotype came up a few times. At one of its ends the junction is not consistent with the germline gene, which may arise from a read error. The J gene is TRBJ2-7, the V gene TRBV7-2; the D call may be TRBD1 or TRBD2 (5 bases each). Per germline, CDR1 SGHTA and CDR2 FQGNSA. This CDR3 is 14 amino acids long. The CDR3 here is CASSSQGGDYEQHF. In DNA form, the CDR3 reads TGTGCCAGCAGCTCCCAGGGTGGAGACTACGAGCAGCACTTC.

The chain employs TRBV20-1 and TRBJ1-4; 8 nucleotides align to TRBD1. CDR1 is DFQATT, CDR2 SNEGSKA, per germline (reference sequence). Trimming cost V 1 base and J 5 bases; bases outside gene matches: 6. CDR3 size: 15 residues. CDR3 nucleotide sequence: TGCAGTGCTAGAGTCCCGAGACAGGGGAATGAAAAACTGTTTTTT. Protein: CSARVPRQGNEKLFF.

This chain uses TRBV12-3 or TRBV12-4 with TRBJ1-5; D is uncertain. With 7 bases removed from V and 6 bases from J, the gap between germline ends came to 19 bases. The CDR3 contains 15 residues. CDR3 in amino acids: CASTNRDGRSQPQHF. Here the CDR3 DNA reads TGTGCCAGCACCAATCGTGATGGTAGGAGTCAGCCCCAGCATTTT.

This clonotype was recorded at least ten times. CDR3 sequence reads: CATRPPAGSQPQHF. For the CDR3, the DNA is TGTGCCACTAGGCCCCCAGCAGGAAGTCAGCCCCAGCATTTT. The genes are TRBV6-6 and TRBJ1-5; no firm D call. The V end lost 10 bases, the J end lost 6 bases, and 19 bases lay between the germline ends. The CDR3 is made up of 14 amino acids. Germline loops: CDR1 MNHNY, CDR2 SVGAGI (reference sequence).

This clonotype was seen at least ten times. The junction departs from the called germline gene at one end, perhaps through a read error. This rearrangement joins TRBV5-1 to TRBJ1-1; 9 nucleotides align to TRBD1. CDR3 size: 14 residues. Looked up from germline, CDR1 is SGHRS and CDR2 is YFSETQ. CDR3 sequence reads: CASSPGQGNTEAFF. CDR3 nucleotide sequence: TGTGCCAGCTCCCCGGGACAGGGGAACACTGAAGCTTTCTTT.

The J gene is TRBJ1-4, the V gene TRBV4-1; D perhaps matches TRBD1 (5 bases). V was pared by 4 bases and J by 0 bases, with 12 bases between. Germline CDR1 reads MGHRA; CDR2 reads YSYEKL. This CDR3 comprises 16 residues. The CDR3 protein is CASSPFGAATNEKLFF. The CDR3 DNA reads as TGCGCCAGCAGCCCCTTTGGGGCAGCAACTAATGAAAAACTGTTTTTT.

This clonotype was counted at least ten times. V and J are TRBV7-6 and TRBJ2-5; 7 positions match TRBD2. Germline V gene lookup returns CDR1 SGHVS and CDR2 FNYEAQ. There are 12 residues in the CDR3. J lost 5 bases, V lost 4 bases, and 1 base had no gene match. The CDR3 DNA reads TGTGCCAGCAGCTCCGGGGGGGAGACCCAGTACTTC. Amino acid sequence: CASSSGGETQYF.

The genes are TRBV20-1 and TRBJ2-1, with 7 bases lining up with TRBD2. The CDR3 contains 21 residues. Per germline, CDR1 DFQATT and CDR2 SNEGSKA (reference sequence). V was pared by 1 base and J by 0 bases, with 21 bases of the junction left unmatched. The CDR3 DNA is TGCAGTGCTAGAGGTTCGAACCCGGGACTAAAGATCCAGGGCTCCTACAATGAGCAGTTCTTC. Translating it yields CSARGSNPGLKIQGSYNEQFF.